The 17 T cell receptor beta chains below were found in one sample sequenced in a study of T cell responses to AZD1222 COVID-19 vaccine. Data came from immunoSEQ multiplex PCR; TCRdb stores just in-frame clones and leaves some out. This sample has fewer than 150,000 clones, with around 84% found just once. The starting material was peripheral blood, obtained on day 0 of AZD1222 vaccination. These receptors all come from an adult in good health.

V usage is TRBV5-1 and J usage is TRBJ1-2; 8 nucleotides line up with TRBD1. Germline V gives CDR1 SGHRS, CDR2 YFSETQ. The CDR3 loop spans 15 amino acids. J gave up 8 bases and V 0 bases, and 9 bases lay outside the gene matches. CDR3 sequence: CASSLDGDRGMGYTF. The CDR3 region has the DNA TGCGCCAGCAGCTTGGACGGCGACAGGGGCATGGGCTACACCTTC. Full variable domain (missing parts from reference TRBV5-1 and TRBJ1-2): KAGVTQTPRYLIKTRGQQVTLSCSPISGHRSVSWYQQTPGQGLQFLFEYFSETQRNKGNFPGRFSGRQFSNSRSEMNVSTLELGDSALYLCASSLDGDRGMGYTFGSGTRLTVV.

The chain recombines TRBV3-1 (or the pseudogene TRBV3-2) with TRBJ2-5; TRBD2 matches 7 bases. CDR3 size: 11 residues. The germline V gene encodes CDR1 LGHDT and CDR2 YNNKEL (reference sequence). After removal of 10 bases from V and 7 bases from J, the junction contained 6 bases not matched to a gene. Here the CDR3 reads CATGGSGTQYF. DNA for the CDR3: TGTGCCACCGGGGGGTCGGGGACCCAGTACTTC.

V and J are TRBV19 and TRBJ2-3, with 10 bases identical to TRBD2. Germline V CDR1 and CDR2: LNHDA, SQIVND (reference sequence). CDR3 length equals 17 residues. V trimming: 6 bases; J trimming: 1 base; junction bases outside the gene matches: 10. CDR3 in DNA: TGTGCCAGTAGCCGAGCCGTCACTAGCGGGGGCACAGATACGCAGTATTTT. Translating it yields CASSRAVTSGGTDTQYF.

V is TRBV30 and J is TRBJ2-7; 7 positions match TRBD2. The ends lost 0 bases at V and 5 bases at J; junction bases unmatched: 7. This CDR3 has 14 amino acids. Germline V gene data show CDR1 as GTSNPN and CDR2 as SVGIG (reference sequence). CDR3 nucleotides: TGTGCCTGGAGTGTACGCGGGGGATGGAACGAGCAGTACTTC. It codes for CAWSVRGGWNEQYF.

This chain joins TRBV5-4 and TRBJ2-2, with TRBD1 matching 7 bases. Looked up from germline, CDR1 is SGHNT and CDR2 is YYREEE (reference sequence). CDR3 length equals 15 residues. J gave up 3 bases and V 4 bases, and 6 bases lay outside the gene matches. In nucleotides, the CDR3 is TGTGCCAGCAGCCTGGAGAGGGGGCACACCGGGGAGCTGTTTTTT. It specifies CASSLERGHTGELFF.

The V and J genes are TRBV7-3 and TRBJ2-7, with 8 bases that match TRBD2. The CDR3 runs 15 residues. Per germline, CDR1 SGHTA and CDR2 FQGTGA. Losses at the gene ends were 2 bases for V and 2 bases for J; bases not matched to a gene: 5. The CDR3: CASSLEASGPYEQYF. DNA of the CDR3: TGTGCCAGCAGCTTAGAGGCTAGCGGGCCCTACGAGCAGTACTTC.

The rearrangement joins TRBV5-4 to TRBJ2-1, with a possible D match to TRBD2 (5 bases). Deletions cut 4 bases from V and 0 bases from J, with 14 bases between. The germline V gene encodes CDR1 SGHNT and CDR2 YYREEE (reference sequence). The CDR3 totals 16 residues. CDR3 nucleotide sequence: TGTGCCAGCAGCCCGAGGACTTCGAGCTCCTACAATGAGCAGTTCTTC. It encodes CASSPRTSSSYNEQFF.

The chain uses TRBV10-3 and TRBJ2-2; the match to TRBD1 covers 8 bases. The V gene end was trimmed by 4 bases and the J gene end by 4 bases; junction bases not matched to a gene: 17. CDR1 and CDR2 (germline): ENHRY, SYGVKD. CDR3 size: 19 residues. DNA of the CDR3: TGTGCCATCAGTGGGCAGGGGGCTGGTAGCAACCGCGGCACCGGGGAGCTGTTTTTT. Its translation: CAISGQGAGSNRGTGELFF.

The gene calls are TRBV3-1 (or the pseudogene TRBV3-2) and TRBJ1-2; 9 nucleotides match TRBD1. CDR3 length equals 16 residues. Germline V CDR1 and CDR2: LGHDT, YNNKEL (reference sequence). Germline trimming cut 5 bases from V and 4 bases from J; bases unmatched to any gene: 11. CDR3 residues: CASSNRDRARGYGYTF. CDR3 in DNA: TGTGCCAGCAGCAACCGGGACAGGGCCCGCGGCTATGGCTACACCTTC.

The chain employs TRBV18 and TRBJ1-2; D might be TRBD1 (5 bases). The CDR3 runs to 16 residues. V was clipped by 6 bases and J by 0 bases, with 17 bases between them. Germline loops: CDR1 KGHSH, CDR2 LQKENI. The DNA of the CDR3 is TGTGCCAGCTCTCAGGGAGAGGCGAGTTCTAACTATGGCTACACCTTC. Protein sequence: CASSQGEASSNYGYTF.

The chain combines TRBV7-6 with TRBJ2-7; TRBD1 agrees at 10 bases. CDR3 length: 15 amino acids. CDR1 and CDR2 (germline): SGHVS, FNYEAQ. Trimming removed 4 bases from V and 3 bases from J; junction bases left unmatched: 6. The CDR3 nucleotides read TGTGCCAGCAGCTCCCGGACAGGGGGGGTCTACGAGCAGTACTTC. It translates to CASSSRTGGVYEQYF.

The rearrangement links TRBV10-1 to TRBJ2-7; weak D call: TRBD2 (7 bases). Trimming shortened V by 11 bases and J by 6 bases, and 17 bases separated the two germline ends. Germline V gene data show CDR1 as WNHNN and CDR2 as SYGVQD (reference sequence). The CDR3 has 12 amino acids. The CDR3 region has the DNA TGCGCCCCCAACGGGGAGGGGGGCGAGCAGTACTTC. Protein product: CAPNGEGGEQYF.

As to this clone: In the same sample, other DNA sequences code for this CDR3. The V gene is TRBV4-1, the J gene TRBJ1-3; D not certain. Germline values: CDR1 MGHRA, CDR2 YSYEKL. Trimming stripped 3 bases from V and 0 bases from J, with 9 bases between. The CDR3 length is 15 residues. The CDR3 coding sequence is TGCGCCAGCAGCCATGGGGAGGGCTCTGGAAACACCATATATTTT. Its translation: CASSHGEGSGNTIYF.

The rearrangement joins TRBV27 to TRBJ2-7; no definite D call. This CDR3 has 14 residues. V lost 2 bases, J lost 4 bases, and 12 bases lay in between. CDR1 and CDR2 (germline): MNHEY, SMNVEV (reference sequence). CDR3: CASSLPVRSYEQYF. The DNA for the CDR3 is TGTGCCAGCAGTTTACCGGTACGGTCTTACGAGCAGTACTTC.

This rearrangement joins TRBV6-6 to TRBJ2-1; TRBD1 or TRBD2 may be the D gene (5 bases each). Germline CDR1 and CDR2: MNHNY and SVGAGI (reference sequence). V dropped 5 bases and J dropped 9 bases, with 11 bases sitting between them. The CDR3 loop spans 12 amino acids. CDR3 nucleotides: TGTGCCAGCAGTCTCGACGGGGCTGAGCAGTTCTTC. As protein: CASSLDGAEQFF.

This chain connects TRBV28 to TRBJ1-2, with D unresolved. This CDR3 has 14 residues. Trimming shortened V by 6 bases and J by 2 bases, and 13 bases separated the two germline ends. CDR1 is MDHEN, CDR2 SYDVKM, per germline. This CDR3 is CASSPFGENYGYTF. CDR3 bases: TGTGCCAGCAGCCCCTTCGGGGAGAACTATGGCTACACCTTC.

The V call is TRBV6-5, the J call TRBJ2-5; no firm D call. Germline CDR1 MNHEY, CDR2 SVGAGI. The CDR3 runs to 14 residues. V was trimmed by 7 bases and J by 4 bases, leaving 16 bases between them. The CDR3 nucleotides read TGTGCCAGCACAGCCGCCTCCCGTGGAGAGACCCAGTACTTC. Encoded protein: CASTAASRGETQYF.